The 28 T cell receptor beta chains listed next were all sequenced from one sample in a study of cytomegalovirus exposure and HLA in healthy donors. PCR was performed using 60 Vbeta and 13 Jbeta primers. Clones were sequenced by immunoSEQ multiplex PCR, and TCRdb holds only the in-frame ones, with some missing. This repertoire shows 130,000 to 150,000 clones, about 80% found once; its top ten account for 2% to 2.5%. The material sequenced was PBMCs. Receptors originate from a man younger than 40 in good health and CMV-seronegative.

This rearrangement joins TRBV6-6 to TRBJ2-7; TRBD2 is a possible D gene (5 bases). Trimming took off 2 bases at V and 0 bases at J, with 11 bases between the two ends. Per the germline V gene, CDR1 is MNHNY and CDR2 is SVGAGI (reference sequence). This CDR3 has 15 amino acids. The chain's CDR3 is CASSYGGLHSYEQYF. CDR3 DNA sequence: TGTGCCAGCAGTTACGGCGGACTCCACTCCTACGAGCAGTACTTC.

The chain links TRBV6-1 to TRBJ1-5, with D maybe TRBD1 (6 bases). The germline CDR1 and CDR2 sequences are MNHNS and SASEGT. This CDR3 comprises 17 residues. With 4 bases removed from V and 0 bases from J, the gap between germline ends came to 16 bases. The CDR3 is CASSALGGRGSNQPQHF. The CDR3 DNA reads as TGTGCCAGCAGTGCCCTCGGGGGGCGCGGTAGCAATCAGCCCCAGCATTTT.

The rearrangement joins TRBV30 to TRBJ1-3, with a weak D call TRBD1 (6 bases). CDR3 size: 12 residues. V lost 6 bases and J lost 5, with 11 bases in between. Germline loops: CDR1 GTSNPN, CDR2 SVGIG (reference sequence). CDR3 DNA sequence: TGTGCCTGCTTACAGGGTAGAAACACCATATATTTT. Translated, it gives CACLQGRNTIYF.

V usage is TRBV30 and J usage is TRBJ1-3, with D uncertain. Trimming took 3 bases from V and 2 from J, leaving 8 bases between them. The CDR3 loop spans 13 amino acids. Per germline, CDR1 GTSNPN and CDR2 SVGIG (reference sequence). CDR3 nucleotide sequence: TGTGCCTGGAGAGAAACAGCTGGAAACACCATATATTTT. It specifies CAWRETAGNTIYF.

The CDR3 coding sequence is TGTGCCAGCTCTGGGGGGTTGAATGAGCAGTTCTTC. This encodes CASSGGLNEQFF. This chain links TRBV19 with TRBJ2-1; possibly TRBD2 for D (6 bases). This CDR3 is built from 12 residues. With 9 bases removed from V and 7 bases from J, the gap between germline ends came to 13 bases. Germline loops: CDR1 LNHDA, CDR2 SQIVND (reference sequence).

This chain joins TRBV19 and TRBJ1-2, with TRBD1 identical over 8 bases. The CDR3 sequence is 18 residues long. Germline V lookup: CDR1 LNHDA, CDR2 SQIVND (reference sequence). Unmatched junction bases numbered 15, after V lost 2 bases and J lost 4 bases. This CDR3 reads CASSIQRRTGSSGYGYTF. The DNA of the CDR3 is TGTGCCAGTAGTATACAGAGACGGACAGGGAGTTCGGGCTATGGCTACACCTTC.

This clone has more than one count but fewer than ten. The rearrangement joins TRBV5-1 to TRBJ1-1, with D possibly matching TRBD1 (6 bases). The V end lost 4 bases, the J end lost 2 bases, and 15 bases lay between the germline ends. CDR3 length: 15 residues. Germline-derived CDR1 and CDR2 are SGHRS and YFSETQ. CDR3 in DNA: TGCGCCAGCAGCGATGGACGGGGACACAACACTGAAGCTTTCTTT. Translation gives CASSDGRGHNTEAFF.

The CDR3 DNA reads TGTGCCAGCAGCCCCCAGGGGTACGAGCAGTACTTC. Protein: CASSPQGYEQYF. The V call is TRBV9, the J call TRBJ2-7, with a possible D match to TRBD1 (6 bases). Germline CDR1 is SGDLS and CDR2 is YYNGEE. Trimming pared 4 bases from V and 4 bases from J, leaving 9 bases between. This CDR3 spans 12 amino acids.

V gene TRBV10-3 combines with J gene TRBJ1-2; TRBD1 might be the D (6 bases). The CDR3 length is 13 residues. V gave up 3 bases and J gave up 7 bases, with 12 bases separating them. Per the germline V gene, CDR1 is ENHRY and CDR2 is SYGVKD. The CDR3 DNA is TGTGCCATCAGTGACCCGAGGGGGGGTGGCTACACCTTC. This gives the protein CAISDPRGGGYTF.

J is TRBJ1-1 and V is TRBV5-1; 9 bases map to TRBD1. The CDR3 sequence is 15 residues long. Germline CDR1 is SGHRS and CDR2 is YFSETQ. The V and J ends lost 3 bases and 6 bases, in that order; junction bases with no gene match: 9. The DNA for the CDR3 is TGCGCCAGCAGCTCTGGGGGACAGGGATCGGCTGAAGCTTTCTTT. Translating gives CASSSGGQGSAEAFF.

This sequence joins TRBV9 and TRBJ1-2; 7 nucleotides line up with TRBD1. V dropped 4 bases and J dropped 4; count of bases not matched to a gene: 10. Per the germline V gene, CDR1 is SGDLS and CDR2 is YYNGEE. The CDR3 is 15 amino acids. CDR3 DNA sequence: TGTGCCAGCAGCATATGGACAGGAACAAGCTATGGCTACACCTTC. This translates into CASSIWTGTSYGYTF.

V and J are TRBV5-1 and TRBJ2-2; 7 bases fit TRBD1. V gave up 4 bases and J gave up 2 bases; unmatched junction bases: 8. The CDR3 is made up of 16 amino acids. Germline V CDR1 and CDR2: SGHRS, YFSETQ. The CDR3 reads CASSQQGQINTGELFF. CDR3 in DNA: TGCGCCAGCAGCCAACAGGGACAGATAAACACCGGGGAGCTGTTTTTT.

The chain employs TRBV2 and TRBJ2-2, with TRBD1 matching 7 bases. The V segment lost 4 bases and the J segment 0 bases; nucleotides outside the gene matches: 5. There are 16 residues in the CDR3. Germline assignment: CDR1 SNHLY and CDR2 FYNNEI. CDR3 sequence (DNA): TGTGCCAGCAGTGCCCGGGACAGAGCGAACACCGGGGAGCTGTTTTTT. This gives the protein CASSARDRANTGELFF.

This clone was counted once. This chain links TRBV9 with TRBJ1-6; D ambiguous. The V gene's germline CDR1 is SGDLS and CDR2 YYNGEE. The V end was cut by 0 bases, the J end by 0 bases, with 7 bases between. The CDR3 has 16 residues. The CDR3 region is CASSVDGSSYNSPLHF. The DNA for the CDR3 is TGTGCCAGCAGCGTAGACGGGAGCTCCTATAATTCACCCCTCCACTTT.

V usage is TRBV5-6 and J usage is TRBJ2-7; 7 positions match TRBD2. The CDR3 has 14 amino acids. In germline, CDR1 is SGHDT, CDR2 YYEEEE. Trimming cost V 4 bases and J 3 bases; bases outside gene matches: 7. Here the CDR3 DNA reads TGTGCCAGCAGCGTTGGGCTAGCGGTCTACGAGCAGTACTTC. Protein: CASSVGLAVYEQYF. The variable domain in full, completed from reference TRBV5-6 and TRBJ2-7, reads DAGVTQSPTHLIKTRGQQVTLRCSPKSGHDTVSWYQQALGQGPQFIFQYYEEEERQRGNFPDRFSGHQFPNYSSELNVNALLLGDSALYLCASSVGLAVYEQYFGPGTRLTVT.

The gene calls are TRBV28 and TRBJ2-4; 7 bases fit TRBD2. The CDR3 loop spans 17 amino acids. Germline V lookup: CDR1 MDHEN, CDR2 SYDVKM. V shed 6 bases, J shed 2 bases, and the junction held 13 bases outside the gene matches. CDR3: CASSKIRGSLPKNIQYF. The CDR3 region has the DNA TGTGCCAGCAGCAAAATTCGCGGGAGTCTGCCCAAAAACATTCAGTACTTC.

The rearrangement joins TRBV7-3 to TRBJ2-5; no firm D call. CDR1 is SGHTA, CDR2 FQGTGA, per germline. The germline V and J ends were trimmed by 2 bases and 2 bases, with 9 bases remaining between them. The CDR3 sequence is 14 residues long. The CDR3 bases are TGTGCCAGCAGCTTAGGGCAGTCTCAAGAGACCCAGTACTTC. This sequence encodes CASSLGQSQETQYF.

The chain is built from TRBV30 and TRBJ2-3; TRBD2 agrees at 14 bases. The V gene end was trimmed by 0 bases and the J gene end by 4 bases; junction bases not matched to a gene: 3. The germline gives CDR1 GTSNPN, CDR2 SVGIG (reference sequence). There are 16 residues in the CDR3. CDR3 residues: CAWSVGTSGRADTQYF. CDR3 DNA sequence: TGTGCCTGGAGTGTAGGGACTAGCGGGAGAGCAGATACGCAGTATTTT.

CDR3 residues: CASSQIQPQGLTMNTEAFF. DNA of the CDR3: TGTGCCAGCAGCCAAATTCAACCCCAGGGGCTGACAATGAACACTGAAGCTTTCTTT. V gene TRBV14 combines with J gene TRBJ1-1, with D possibly being TRBD1 (6 bases). Deletions cut 2 bases from V and 0 bases from J, with 22 bases between. Germline V CDR1 and CDR2: SGHDN, FVKESK. There are 19 residues in the CDR3.

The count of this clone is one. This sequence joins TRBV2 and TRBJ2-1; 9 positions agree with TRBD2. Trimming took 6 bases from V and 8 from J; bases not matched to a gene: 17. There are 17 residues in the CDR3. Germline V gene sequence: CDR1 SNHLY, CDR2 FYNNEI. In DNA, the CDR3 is TGTGCCAGCAGCAGGCGGGGACTAGCCGTAAGTTTCGATGAGCAGTTCTTC. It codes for CASSRRGLAVSFDEQFF.

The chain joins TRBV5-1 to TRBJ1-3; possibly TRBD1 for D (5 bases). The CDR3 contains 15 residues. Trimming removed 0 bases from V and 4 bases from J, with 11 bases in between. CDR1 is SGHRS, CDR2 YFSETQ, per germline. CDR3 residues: CASSLGGASGNTIYF. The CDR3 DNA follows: TGCGCCAGCAGCTTGGGGGGCGCGTCGGGAAACACCATATATTTT.

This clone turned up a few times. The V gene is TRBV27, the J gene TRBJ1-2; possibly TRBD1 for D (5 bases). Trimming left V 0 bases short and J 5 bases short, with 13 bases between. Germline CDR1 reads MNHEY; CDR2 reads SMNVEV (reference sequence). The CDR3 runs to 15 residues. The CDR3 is CASSLSGTERYGYTF. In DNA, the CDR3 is TGTGCCAGCAGTTTATCGGGGACTGAGCGGTATGGCTACACCTTC.

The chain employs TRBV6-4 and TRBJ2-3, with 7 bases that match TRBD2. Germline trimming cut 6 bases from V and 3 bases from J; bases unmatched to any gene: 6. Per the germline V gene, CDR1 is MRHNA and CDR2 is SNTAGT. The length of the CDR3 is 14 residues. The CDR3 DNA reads TGTGCCAGCAGAGAGCGGGATCTAACAGATACGCAGTATTTT. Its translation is CASRERDLTDTQYF.

The CDR3 region is CASSWDREGNEQFF. CDR3 sequence (DNA): TGTGCCAGCAGTTGGGACAGGGAGGGGAATGAGCAGTTCTTC. The V call is TRBV5-6, the J call TRBJ2-1, with 9 bases matching TRBD1. Germline values: CDR1 SGHDT, CDR2 YYEEEE. V shed 5 bases and J 7 bases; nucleotides not matched to a gene: 7. The length of the CDR3 is 14 residues. Full variable domain (rest looked up from reference TRBV5-6 and TRBJ2-1): DAGVTQSPTHLIKTRGQQVTLRCSPKSGHDTVSWYQQALGQGPQFIFQYYEEEERQRGNFPDRFSGHQFPNYSSELNVNALLLGDSALYLCASSWDREGNEQFFGPGTRLTVL.

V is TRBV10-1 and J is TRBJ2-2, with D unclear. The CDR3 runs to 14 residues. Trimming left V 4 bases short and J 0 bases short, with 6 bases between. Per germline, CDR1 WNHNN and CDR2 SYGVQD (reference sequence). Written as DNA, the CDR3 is TGCGCCAGCAGTGCCACAGCGAACACCGGGGAGCTGTTTTTT. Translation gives CASSATANTGELFF.

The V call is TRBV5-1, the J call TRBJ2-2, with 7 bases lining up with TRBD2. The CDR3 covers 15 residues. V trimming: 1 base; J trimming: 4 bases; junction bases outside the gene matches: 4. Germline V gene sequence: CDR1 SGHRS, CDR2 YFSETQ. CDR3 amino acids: CASSLRAGVTGELFF. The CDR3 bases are TGCGCCAGCAGCTTGAGGGCGGGAGTCACCGGGGAGCTGTTTTTT.

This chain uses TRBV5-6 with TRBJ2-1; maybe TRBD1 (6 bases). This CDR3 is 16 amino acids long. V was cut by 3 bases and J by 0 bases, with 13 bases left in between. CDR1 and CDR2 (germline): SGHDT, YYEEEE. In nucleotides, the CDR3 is TGTGCCAGCAGCTCCGCCCACAGGGACTCCTACAATGAGCAGTTCTTC. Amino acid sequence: CASSSAHRDSYNEQFF.

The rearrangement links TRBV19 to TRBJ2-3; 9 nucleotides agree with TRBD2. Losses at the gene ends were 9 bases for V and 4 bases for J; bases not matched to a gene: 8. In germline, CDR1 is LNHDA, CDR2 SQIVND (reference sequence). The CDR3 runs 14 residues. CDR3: CASRTGTSSDTQYF. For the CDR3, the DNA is TGTGCCAGCAGGACCGGGACTAGCTCAGATACGCAGTATTTT.